The 21 T cell receptor beta chains reported below all come from one sample, sequenced in a study of cytomegalovirus exposure and HLA in healthy donors. Primers for the PCR totalled 60 Vbeta and 13 Jbeta. Clones were read by immunoSEQ multiplex PCR, and TCRdb kept only the in-frame ones, dropping some. The sample shows 90,000 to 120,000 clones, 77% of them seen only once. Sequenced material: PBMCs. Source of these receptors: a male donor in good health and CMV-seronegative.

This clone was recorded a few times. The chain has TRBV4-2 and TRBJ2-5; D is ambiguous. Trimming took 8 bases from V and 0 from J, leaving 10 bases between them. Germline V gene data show CDR1 as LGHNA and CDR2 as YNFKEQ. The CDR3 sequence is 13 residues long. The CDR3 DNA reads as TGTGCCAGCGCCAGGAACCACCAAGAGACCCAGTACTTC. As protein: CASARNHQETQYF.

V is TRBV20-1 and J is TRBJ2-7; D might be TRBD2 (5 bases). The V gene's germline CDR1 is DFQATT and CDR2 SNEGSKA (reference sequence). V lost 6 bases to trimming and J lost 7 bases, with 13 bases between them. CDR3 length: 11 residues. The CDR3 loop is CSAREGWEQYF. The CDR3, as DNA: TGCAGTGCCCGGGAAGGTTGGGAGCAGTACTTC.

This clone has a handful of counts. The chain recombines TRBV10-2 with TRBJ1-4, with TRBD1 as a possible D gene (5 bases). Germline CDR1 is WSHSY and CDR2 is SAAADI. The ends were cut back, 5 bases at V and 2 bases at J, with 12 bases in the middle. The CDR3 length is 15 residues. The CDR3 reads CASSTGPGTNEKLFF. The CDR3 DNA reads as TGCGCCAGCAGTACAGGCCCAGGGACTAATGAAAAACTGTTTTTT.

This chain uses TRBV6-6 with TRBJ2-7, with D maybe TRBD2 (5 bases). The CDR3 consists of 12 residues. V was clipped by 7 bases and J by 3 bases, with 10 bases between them. Germline values: CDR1 MNHNY, CDR2 SVGAGI (reference sequence). The CDR3 DNA follows: TGTGCCAGCATGGAGCGGATCTACGAGCAGTACTTC. It translates to CASMERIYEQYF.

The sample holds one count of this clone. This chain uses TRBV6-5 with TRBJ2-5, with 8 bases matching TRBD1. J gave up 11 bases and V 2 bases, and 10 bases lay outside the gene matches. The CDR3 sequence is 14 residues long. The germline V gene encodes CDR1 MNHEY and CDR2 SVGAGI. The CDR3 DNA is TGTGCCAGCAGTTACACTTCCTACAGGGGGGAGCAGTACTTC. It codes for CASSYTSYRGEQYF.

The genes are TRBV27 and TRBJ1-2; 7 nucleotides line up with TRBD1. Trimming at V came to 6 bases and at J to 4 bases, leaving 14 bases not matched to a gene. The CDR3 contains 16 residues. Germline values: CDR1 MNHEY, CDR2 SMNVEV (reference sequence). The CDR3 nucleotides read TGTGCCAGCAGCCGTTTTCGGGGGGGGACAGCCTATGGCTACACCTTC. Its protein is CASSRFRGGTAYGYTF.

The J gene is TRBJ1-1, the V gene TRBV27; D ambiguous. This CDR3 has 15 amino acids. Germline V gene sequence: CDR1 MNHEY, CDR2 SMNVEV (reference sequence). The ends were cut back, 5 bases at V and 5 bases at J, with 18 bases in the middle. The DNA for the CDR3 is TGTGCCAGCAGTCCGCTGATGAGGGTTGGGACTGAAGCTTTCTTT. Protein product: CASSPLMRVGTEAFF.

This sequence joins TRBV27 and TRBJ2-3; 7 bases line up with TRBD2. Unmatched junction bases numbered 6, after V lost 5 bases and J lost 4 bases. The CDR3 contains 14 residues. The germline V gene encodes CDR1 MNHEY and CDR2 SMNVEV (reference sequence). The DNA for the CDR3 is TGTGCCAGCAGTACACGTGGGAGGGCAGATACGCAGTATTTT. Its translation is CASSTRGRADTQYF.

J is TRBJ2-7 and V is TRBV5-6; 10 bases line up with TRBD2. Trimming took 5 bases from V and 1 from J; bases not matched to a gene: 3. The CDR3 has 14 residues. Germline V gene data show CDR1 as SGHDT and CDR2 as YYEEEE. CDR3 nucleotide sequence: TGTGCCAGCAGAACTAGCGGGACTTCCTACGAGCAGTACTTC. Encoded protein: CASRTSGTSYEQYF.

V and J are TRBV5-6 and TRBJ2-1, with a weak D call TRBD1 (5 bases). V lost 3 bases and J lost 2, with 9 bases in between. The CDR3 sequence is 14 residues long. CDR1 is SGHDT, CDR2 YYEEEE, per germline. CDR3 in DNA: TGTGCCAGCAGCTGGACAAAGCCCTACAATGAGCAGTTCTTC. This sequence encodes CASSWTKPYNEQFF. Drawing the rest from reference TRBV5-6 and TRBJ2-1, the complete variable domain is DAGVTQSPTHLIKTRGQQVTLRCSPKSGHDTVSWYQQALGQGPQFIFQYYEEEERQRGNFPDRFSGHQFPNYSSELNVNALLLGDSALYLCASSWTKPYNEQFFGPGTRLTVL.

The V gene is TRBV9, the J gene TRBJ2-5, with a tentative D call TRBD2 (5 bases). The CDR3 sequence is 13 residues long. Germline-derived CDR1 and CDR2 are SGDLS and YYNGEE. The germline V and J ends were trimmed by 4 bases and 5 bases, with 12 bases remaining between them. The CDR3 coding sequence is TGTGCCAGCAGCCCGACGGGCGGGGAGACCCAGTACTTC. It is translated as CASSPTGGETQYF.

The V and J genes are TRBV27 and TRBJ2-2, with D possibly matching TRBD2 (6 bases). Trimming took off 3 bases at V and 4 bases at J, with 12 bases between the two ends. This CDR3 contains 15 residues. From germline, CDR1 is MNHEY and CDR2 SMNVEV (reference sequence). The CDR3 coding sequence is TGTGCCAGCAGTTTTGCGGGATCGATCACCGGGGAGCTGTTTTTT. This sequence encodes CASSFAGSITGELFF.

The genes are TRBV5-4 and TRBJ1-2, with TRBD1 identical over 10 bases. The CDR3 totals 13 residues. Germline V gene sequence: CDR1 SGHNT, CDR2 YYREEE (reference sequence). J lost 8 bases, V lost 4 bases, and 5 bases had no gene match. The DNA of the CDR3 is TGTGCCAGCAGCGGGGGGACAGGGGAAGGCTACACCTTC. Its protein is CASSGGTGEGYTF.

The chain has TRBV29-1 and TRBJ2-2; 7 bases are shared with TRBD2. The CDR3 spans 13 residues. V lost 7 bases to trimming and J lost 6 bases; unmatched junction nucleotides: 8. Germline values: CDR1 SQVTM, CDR2 ANQGSEA. In DNA form, the CDR3 reads TGCAGCGCCGCGGGAGCCGGCTCCGGGGAGCTGTTTTTT. Translated, it gives CSAAGAGSGELFF.

This clone has just one count. The J gene is TRBJ2-1, the V gene TRBV11-2; 8 bases align to TRBD2. V shed 2 bases and J 7 bases; nucleotides not matched to a gene: 13. The CDR3 sequence is 17 residues long. Germline CDR1 is SGHAT and CDR2 is FQNNGV. CDR3 in amino acids: CASSLRVRTSKGNEQFF. The CDR3 DNA reads TGTGCCAGCAGCTTAAGGGTCAGGACTAGCAAAGGTAATGAGCAGTTCTTC. Based on the CDR3 plus reference TRBV11-2 and TRBJ2-1, the full variable domain is EAGVAQSPRYKIIEKRQSVAFWCNPISGHATLYWYQQILGQGPKLLIQFQNNGVVDDSQLPKDRFSAERLKGVDSTLKIQPAKLEDSAVYLCASSLRVRTSKGNEQFFGPGTRLTVL.

The gene calls are TRBV19 and TRBJ2-7; tentative D call: TRBD1 (6 bases). V lost 9 bases, J lost 4 bases, and 16 bases lay in between. Germline-derived CDR1 and CDR2 are LNHDA and SQIVND (reference sequence). The CDR3 spans 13 residues. DNA of the CDR3: TGTGCCAGGCCGACCGGGACACCGTACGAGCAGTACTTC. This codes for CARPTGTPYEQYF.

The J gene is TRBJ2-4, the V gene TRBV5-1; 10 nucleotides match TRBD2. Germline V gene lookup returns CDR1 SGHRS and CDR2 YFSETQ. J gave up 0 bases and V 4 bases, and 10 bases lay outside the gene matches. The CDR3 spans 18 residues. The CDR3 loop reads CASSPGRTSGLAKNIQYF. CDR3 nucleotides: TGCGCCAGCAGCCCTGGCAGGACTAGCGGACTAGCCAAAAACATTCAGTACTTC. The whole variable domain, remainder taken from reference TRBV5-1 and TRBJ2-4, is KAGVTQTPRYLIKTRGQQVTLSCSPISGHRSVSWYQQTPGQGLQFLFEYFSETQRNKGNFPGRFSGRQFSNSRSEMNVSTLELGDSALYLCASSPGRTSGLAKNIQYFGAGTRLSVL.

The V and J genes are TRBV11-2 and TRBJ2-5, with D perhaps TRBD2 (6 bases). Germline values: CDR1 SGHAT, CDR2 FQNNGV. Deletions cut 3 bases from V and 4 bases from J, with 12 bases between. The CDR3 runs to 14 residues. Written as DNA, the CDR3 is TGTGCCAGCAGCTTGCGGGATTGGGGAGAGACCCAGTACTTC. Translating gives CASSLRDWGETQYF.

The gene calls are TRBV5-1 and TRBJ2-5; 9 nucleotides line up with TRBD2. Looked up from germline, CDR1 is SGHRS and CDR2 is YFSETQ. The ends lost 4 bases at V and 13 bases at J; junction bases unmatched: 17. The CDR3 is made up of 15 amino acids. CDR3 loop: CASSLVAGAVRGVYF. The CDR3 DNA reads TGCGCCAGCAGCCTCGTAGCGGGAGCTGTACGAGGTGTGTACTTC. Full variable domain (missing parts from reference TRBV5-1 and TRBJ2-5): KAGVTQTPRYLIKTRGQQVTLSCSPISGHRSVSWYQQTPGQGLQFLFEYFSETQRNKGNFPGRFSGRQFSNSRSEMNVSTLELGDSALYLCASSLVAGAVRGVYFGPGTRLLVL.

This chain connects TRBV6-5 to TRBJ2-1, with D possibly TRBD2 on 5 matching bases. CDR3 length equals 13 residues. V lost 2 bases to trimming and J lost 4 bases, with 6 bases between them. CDR1 is MNHEY and CDR2 is SVGAGI in the germline V gene. For the CDR3, the DNA is TGTGCCAGCAGTTACCGGGGTTACAATGAGCAGTTCTTC. This encodes CASSYRGYNEQFF.

This clone appeared a single time. The gene calls are TRBV5-4 and TRBJ1-1, with D possibly TRBD1 on 6 matching bases. From germline, CDR1 is SGHNT and CDR2 YYREEE (reference sequence). With 1 base removed from V and 7 bases from J, the gap between germline ends came to 11 bases. The CDR3 covers 13 residues. CDR3 in DNA: TGTGCCAGCAGCTTGAGGGGGAGGGGTGAAGCTTTCTTT. Translation gives CASSLRGRGEAFF.